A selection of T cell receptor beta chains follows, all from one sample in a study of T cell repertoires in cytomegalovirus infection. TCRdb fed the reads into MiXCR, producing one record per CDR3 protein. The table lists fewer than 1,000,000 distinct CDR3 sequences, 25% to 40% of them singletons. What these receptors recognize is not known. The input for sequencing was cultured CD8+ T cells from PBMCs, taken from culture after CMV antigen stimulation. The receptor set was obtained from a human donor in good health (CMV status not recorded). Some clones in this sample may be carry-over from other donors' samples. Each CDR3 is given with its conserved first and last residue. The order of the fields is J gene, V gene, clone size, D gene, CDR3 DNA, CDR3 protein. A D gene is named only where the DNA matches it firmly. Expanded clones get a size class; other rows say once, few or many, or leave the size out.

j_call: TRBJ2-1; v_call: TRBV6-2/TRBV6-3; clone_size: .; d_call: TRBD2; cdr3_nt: TGTGCCAGCAGTTACCCCGGGGGGGATGAGCAGTTCTTC; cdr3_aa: CASSYPGGDEQFF
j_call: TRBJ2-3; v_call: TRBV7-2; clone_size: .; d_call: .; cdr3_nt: TGTGCCAGCAGCCCGACCCACGCGGACACACTAACGGCGCAGTATTTT; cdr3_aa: CASSPTHADTLTAQYF
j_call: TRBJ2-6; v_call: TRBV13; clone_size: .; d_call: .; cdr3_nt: TGTGCCAGCGATAACGGGGCCAACGTCCTGACTTTC; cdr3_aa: CASDNGANVLTF
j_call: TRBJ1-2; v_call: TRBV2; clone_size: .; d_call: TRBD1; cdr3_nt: TGTGCCAGCAGTGTCCGGGACAGGGGGCAGAATGGTGGCTACACCTTC; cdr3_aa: CASSVRDRGQNGGYTF
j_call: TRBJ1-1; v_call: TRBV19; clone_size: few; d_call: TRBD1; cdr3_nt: TGTGCCAGTAGTATCTTTTCGCAGGGGGCTGGTGAAGCTTTCTTT; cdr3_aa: CASSIFSQGAGEAFF
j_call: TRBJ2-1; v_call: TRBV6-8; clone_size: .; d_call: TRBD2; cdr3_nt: TGTGCCAGCAGTTACTCGACGTCCAGCGGGGGGACCTCTCAACGAGATGAGCAGTTCTTC; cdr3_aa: CASSYSTSSGGTSQRDEQFF
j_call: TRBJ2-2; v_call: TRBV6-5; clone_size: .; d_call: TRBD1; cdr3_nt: TGTGCCAGCAGTTTTCCGGGACAGGGGACCGGGGAGCTGTTTTTT; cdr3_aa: CASSFPGQGTGELFF
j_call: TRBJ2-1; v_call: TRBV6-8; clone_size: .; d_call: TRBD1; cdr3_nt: TGTGCCAGCAGTTACTCCGAACAGGGGAATAATGAGCAGTTCTTC; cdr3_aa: CASSYSEQGNNEQFF
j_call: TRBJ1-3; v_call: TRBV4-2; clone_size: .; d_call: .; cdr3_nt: TGTGCCAGCAGCCAAGATGCGGGGACAACTGGAAACACCATATATTTT; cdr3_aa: CASSQDAGTTGNTIYF
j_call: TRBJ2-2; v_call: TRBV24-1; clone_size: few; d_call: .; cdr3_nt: TGTGCCACCAGTGATTTGAAGGGTCCCGGGGAGCTGTTTTTT; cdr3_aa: CATSDLKGPGELFF
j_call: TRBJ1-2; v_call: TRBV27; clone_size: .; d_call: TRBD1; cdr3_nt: TGTGCCAGCAGTCCGACAGGGAACGGCTATGGCTACACCTTC; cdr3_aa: CASSPTGNGYGYTF
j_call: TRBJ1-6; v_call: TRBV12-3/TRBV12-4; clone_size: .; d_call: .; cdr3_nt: TGTGCCAGCAGTGCATACGGGAATTCACCCCTCCACTTT; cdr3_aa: CASSAYGNSPLHF
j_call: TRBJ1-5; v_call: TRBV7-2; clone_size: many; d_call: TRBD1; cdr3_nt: TGTGCCAGCAGCTTAGGATTACTGCGGACAGGGTTTTCCCAGCCCCAGCATTTT; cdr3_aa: CASSLGLLRTGFSQPQHF
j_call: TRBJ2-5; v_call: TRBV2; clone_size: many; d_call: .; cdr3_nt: TGTGCCAGCAGGGGTAGGAGAGAGACCCAGTACTTC; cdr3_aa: CASRGRRETQYF
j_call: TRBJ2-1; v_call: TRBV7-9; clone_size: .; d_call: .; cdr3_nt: TGTGCCAGCGGGACCACCTACAATGAGCAGTTCTTC; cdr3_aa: CASGTTYNEQFF
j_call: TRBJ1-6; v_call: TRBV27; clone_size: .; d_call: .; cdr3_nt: TGTGCCAGCAGTTTATCGTTGGGCTATAATTCACCCCTCCACTTT; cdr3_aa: CASSLSLGYNSPLHF
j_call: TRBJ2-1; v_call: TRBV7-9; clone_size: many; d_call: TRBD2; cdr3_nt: TGTGCCAGCAGCCCCAGGACTAGCGGATCTTACAATGAGCAGTTCTTC; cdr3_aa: CASSPRTSGSYNEQFF
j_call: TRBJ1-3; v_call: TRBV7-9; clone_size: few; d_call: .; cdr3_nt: TGTGCCAGCAGCCCCGATGCAAGCGCCATATATTTT; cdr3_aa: CASSPDASAIYF
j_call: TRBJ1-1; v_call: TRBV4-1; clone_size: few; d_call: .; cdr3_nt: TGCGCCAGCAGCCAAGATCGACAGGCTGAAGCTTTCTTT; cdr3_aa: CASSQDRQAEAFF
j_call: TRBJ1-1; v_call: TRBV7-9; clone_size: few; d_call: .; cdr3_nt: TGTGCCAGCAGCTACCCATCCCAGGGTGATGGAGGTGAAGCTTTCTTT; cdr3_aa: CASSYPSQGDGGEAFF
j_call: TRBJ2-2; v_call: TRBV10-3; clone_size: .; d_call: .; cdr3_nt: TGTGCCATCGAAAAGAAAACCGGGGAGCTGTTTTTT; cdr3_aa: CAIEKKTGELFF
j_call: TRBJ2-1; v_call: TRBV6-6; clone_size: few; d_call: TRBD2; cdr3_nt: TGTGCCAGCAAAGGGCTAGCGGATTACAATGAGCAGTTCTTC; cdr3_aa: CASKGLADYNEQFF
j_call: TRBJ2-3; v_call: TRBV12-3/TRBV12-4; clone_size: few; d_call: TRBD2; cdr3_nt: TGTGCCAGCAGTCCGTGGACTAGCGGGGGTCTGGATACGCAGTATTTT; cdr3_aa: CASSPWTSGGLDTQYF
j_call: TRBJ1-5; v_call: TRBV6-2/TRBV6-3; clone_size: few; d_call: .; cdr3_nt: TGTGCCAGCAGTTACTTCAGGGGTAATCAGCCCCAGCATTTT; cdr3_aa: CASSYFRGNQPQHF
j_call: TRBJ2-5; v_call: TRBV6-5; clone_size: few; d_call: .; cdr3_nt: TGTGCCAGCAGTTACTCGAAGATTGATGAGACCCAGTACTTC; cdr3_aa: CASSYSKIDETQYF
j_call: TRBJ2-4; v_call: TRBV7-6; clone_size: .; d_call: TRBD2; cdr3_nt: TGTGCCAGCAGCCCTCGGACTAGCAAAAACATTCAGTACTTC; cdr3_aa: CASSPRTSKNIQYF
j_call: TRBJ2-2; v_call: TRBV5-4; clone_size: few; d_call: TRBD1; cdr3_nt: TGTGCCACCTGGGGACAGCCCGTAACCGGGGAGCTGTTTTTT; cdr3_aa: CATWGQPVTGELFF
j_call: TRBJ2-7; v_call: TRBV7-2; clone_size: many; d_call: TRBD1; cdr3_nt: TGTGCCAGCAGCGGACCCGGGACAGGGGGCTCCGAGCAGTACTTC; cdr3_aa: CASSGPGTGGSEQYF
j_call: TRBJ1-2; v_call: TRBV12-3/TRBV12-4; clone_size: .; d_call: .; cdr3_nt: TGTGCCAGCAGTGTTTCAGGTCTATCAGGGTATGGCTACACCTTC; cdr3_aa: CASSVSGLSGYGYTF
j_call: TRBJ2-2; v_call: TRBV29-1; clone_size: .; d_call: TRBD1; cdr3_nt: TGCAGCGTTGTGGGACAGGGCCGTGTCGGGGAGCTGTTTTTT; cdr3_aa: CSVVGQGRVGELFF
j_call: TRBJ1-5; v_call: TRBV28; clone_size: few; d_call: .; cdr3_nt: TGTGCCAGCGTACTGGACGGCCGCAATCAGCCCCAGCATTTT; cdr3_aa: CASVLDGRNQPQHF
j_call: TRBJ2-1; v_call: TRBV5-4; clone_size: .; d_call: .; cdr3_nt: TGTGCCACCAGCTTGGAACAGGAAAGGGGTGAGCAGTTCTTC; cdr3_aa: CATSLEQERGEQFF
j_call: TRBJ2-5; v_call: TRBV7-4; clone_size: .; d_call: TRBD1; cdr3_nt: TGTGCCAGCAGCCAGGGACAGGACCTTCAAGAGACCCAGTACTTC; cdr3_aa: CASSQGQDLQETQYF
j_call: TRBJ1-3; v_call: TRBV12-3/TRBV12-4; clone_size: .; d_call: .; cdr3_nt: TGTGCCAGCAGGTACAGGGTTGGAAACACCATATATTTT; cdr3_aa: CASRYRVGNTIYF
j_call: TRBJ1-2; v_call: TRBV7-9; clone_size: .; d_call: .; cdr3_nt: TGTGCCAACAGCTTAGGTGGGAACTATGGCTACACCTTC; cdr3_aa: CANSLGGNYGYTF
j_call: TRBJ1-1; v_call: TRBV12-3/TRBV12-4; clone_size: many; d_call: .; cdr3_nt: TGTGCCATCGGGTACAATTTCAACACTGAAGCTTTCTTT; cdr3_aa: CAIGYNFNTEAFF
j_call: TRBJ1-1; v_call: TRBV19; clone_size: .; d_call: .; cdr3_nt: TGTGCCAGTAGTATGGGGGGCGATGAAGCTTTCTTT; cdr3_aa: CASSMGGDEAFF
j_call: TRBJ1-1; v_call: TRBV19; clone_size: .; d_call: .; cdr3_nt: TGTGCCAGTAGAATGGGGTGGAAGAACACTGAAGCTTTCTTT; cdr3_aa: CASRMGWKNTEAFF
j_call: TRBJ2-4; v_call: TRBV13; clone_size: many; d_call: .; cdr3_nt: TGTGCCAGCAGCTTAGGCTTAGCCAAAAACATTCAGTACTTC; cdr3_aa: CASSLGLAKNIQYF
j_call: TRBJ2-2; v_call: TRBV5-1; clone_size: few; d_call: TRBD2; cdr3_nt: TGCGCCAGCAGCTACGGACTAGCGGGGAACGCCGGGGAGCTGTTTTTT; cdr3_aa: CASSYGLAGNAGELFF
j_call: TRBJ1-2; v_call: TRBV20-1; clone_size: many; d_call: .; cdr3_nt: TGCAGTGCCCCACCCGGGGCGCCGGGCTACACCTTC; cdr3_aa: CSAPPGAPGYTF
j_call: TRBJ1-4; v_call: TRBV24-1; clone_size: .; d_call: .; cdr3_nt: TGTGCCACCAGTGAGGCGAAGGCCCTGGGGGACGAAAAACTGTTTTTT; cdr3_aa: CATSEAKALGDEKLFF
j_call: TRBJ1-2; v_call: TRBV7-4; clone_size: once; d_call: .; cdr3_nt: TGTGCCAGCAGCTCAGCGGGGTCTAACTATGGCTACACCTTC; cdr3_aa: CASSSAGSNYGYTF
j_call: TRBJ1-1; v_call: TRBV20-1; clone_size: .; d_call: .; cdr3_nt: TGCAGTGCTAGAGATCTGGACACCGTCGCTGAAGCTTTCTTT; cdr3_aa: CSARDLDTVAEAFF